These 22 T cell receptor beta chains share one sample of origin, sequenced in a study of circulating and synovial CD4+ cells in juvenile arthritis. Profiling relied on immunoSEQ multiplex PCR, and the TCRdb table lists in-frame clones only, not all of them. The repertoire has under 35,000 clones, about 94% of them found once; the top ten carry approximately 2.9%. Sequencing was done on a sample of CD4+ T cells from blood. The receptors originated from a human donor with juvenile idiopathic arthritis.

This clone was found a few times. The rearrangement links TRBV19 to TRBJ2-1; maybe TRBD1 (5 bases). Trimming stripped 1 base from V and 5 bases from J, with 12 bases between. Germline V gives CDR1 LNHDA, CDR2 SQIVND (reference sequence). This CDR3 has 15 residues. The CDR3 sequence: CASSIGRVWNNEQFF. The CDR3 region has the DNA TGTGCCAGTAGTATAGGCAGGGTATGGAACAATGAGCAGTTCTTC. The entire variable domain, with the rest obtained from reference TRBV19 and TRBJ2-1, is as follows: DGGITQSPKYLFRKEGQNVTLSCEQNLNHDAMYWYRQDPGQGLRLIYYSQIVNDFQKGDIAEGYSVSREKKESFPLTVTSAQKNPTAFYLCASSIGRVWNNEQFFGPGTRLTVL.

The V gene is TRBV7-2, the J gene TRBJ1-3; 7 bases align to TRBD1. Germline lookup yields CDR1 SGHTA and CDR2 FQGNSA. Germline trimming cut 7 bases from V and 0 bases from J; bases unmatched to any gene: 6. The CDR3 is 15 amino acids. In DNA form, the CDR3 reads TGTGCCAGCACCCCCGGGACAGCCTCTGGAAACACCATATATTTT. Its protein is CASTPGTASGNTIYF.

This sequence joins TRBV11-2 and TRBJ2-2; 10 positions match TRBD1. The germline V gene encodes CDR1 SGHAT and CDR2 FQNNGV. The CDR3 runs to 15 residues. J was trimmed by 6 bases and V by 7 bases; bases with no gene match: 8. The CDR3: CASNNDRGLAGELFF. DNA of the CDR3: TGTGCCAGCAACAATGACAGGGGGCTCGCCGGGGAGCTGTTTTTT. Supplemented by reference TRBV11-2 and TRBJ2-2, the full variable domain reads EAGVAQSPRYKIIEKRQSVAFWCNPISGHATLYWYQQILGQGPKLLIQFQNNGVVDDSQLPKDRFSAERLKGVDSTLKIQPAKLEDSAVYLCASNNDRGLAGELFFGEGSRLTVL.

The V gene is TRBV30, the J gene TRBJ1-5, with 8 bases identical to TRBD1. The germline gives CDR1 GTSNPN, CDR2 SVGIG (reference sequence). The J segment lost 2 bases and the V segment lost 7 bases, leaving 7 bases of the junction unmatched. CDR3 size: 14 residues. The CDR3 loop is CAFVDRGGNQPQHF. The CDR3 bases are TGTGCCTTCGTCGACAGGGGTGGCAATCAGCCCCAGCATTTT.

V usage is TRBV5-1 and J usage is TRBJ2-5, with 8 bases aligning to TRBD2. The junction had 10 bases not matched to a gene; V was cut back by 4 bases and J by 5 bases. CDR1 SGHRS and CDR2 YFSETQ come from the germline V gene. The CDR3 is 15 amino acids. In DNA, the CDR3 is TGCGCCAGCAGCCCCCCCAGCGGGAGTGGCGAGACCCAGTACTTC. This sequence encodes CASSPPSGSGETQYF.

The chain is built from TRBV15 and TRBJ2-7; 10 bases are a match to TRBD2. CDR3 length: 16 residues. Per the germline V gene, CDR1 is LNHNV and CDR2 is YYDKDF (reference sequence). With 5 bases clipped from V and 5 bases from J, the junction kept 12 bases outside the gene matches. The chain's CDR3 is CATSRSPLAGDHEQYF. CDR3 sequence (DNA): TGTGCCACCAGCCGATCCCCGCTAGCGGGAGACCACGAGCAGTACTTC. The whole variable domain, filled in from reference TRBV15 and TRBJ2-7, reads DAMVIQNPRYQVTQFGKPVTLSCSQTLNHNVMYWYQQKSSQAPKLLFHYYDKDFNNEADTPDNFQSRRPNTSFCFLDIRSPGLGDTAMYLCATSRSPLAGDHEQYFGPGTRLTVT.

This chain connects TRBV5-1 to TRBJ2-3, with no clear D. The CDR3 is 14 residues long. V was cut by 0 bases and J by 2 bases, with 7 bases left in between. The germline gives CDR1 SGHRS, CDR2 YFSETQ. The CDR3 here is CASSLASVTDTQYF. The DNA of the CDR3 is TGCGCCAGCAGCTTGGCCTCTGTCACAGATACGCAGTATTTT.

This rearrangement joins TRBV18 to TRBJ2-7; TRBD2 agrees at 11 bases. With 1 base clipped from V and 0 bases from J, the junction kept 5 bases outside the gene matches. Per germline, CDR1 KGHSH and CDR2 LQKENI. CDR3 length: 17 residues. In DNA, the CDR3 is TGTGCCAGCTCACCACTGGGACTAGCGGATAGCTCCTACGAGCAGTACTTC. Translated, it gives CASSPLGLADSSYEQYF.

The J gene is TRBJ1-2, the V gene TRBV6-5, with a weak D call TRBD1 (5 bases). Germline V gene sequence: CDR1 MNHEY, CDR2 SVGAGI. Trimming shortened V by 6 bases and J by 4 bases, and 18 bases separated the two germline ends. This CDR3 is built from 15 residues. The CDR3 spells CASRPPGRGVYGYTF. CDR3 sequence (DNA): TGTGCCAGCAGACCCCCTGGGCGGGGGGTCTATGGCTACACCTTC.

CDR3 sequence reads: CASRTGLAVTDTQYF. CDR3 sequence (DNA): TGTGCCAGCAGGACTGGACTAGCGGTCACAGATACGCAGTATTTT. V usage is TRBV2 and J usage is TRBJ2-3; TRBD2 matches at 10 bases. The CDR3 runs 15 residues. Unmatched junction bases numbered 5, after V lost 6 bases and J lost 2 bases. In germline, CDR1 is SNHLY, CDR2 FYNNEI.

This CDR3 is CASSFGTGGNEQFF. Here the CDR3 DNA reads TGTGCCAGCAGCTTCGGGACTGGGGGGAATGAGCAGTTCTTC. The V call is TRBV7-8, the J call TRBJ2-1; possibly TRBD2 for D (6 bases). This CDR3 is 14 amino acids long. Germline assignment: CDR1 SGHVS and CDR2 FQNEAQ. V lost 3 bases and J 7 bases, leaving 13 bases between the germline ends. The full variable domain, rest sourced from reference TRBV7-8 and TRBJ2-1, is GAGVSQSPRYKVAKRGQDVALRCDPISGHVSLFWYQQALGQGPEFLTYFQNEAQLDKSGLPSDRFFAERPEGSVSTLKIQRTQQEDSAVYLCASSFGTGGNEQFFGPGTRLTVL.

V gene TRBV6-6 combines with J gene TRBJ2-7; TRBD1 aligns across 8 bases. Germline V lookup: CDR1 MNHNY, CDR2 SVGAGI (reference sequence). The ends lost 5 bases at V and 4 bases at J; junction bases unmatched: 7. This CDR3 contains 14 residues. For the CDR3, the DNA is TGTGCCAGCAGTCGCCGGGACAGGACTTACGAGCAGTACTTC. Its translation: CASSRRDRTYEQYF.

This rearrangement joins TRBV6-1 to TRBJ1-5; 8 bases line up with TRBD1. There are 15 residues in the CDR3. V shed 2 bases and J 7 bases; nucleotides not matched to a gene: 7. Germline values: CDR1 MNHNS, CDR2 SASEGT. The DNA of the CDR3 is TGTGCCAGCAGTGAAATGACAGGGGATCGACAGCCCCAGCATTTT. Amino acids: CASSEMTGDRQPQHF.

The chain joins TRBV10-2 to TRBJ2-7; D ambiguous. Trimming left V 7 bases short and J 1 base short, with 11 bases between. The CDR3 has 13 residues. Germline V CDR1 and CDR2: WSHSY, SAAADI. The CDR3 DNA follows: TGCGCCAGCAATTTTCGGAGTTCCTACGAGCAGTACTTC. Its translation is CASNFRSSYEQYF.

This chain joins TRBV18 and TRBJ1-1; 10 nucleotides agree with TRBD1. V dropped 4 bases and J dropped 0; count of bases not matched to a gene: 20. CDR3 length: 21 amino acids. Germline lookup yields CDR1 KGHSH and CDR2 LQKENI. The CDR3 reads CASSLAPGTGASPAMNTEAFF. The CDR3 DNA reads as TGTGCCAGCTCACTAGCTCCCGGGACAGGGGCATCCCCGGCCATGAACACTGAAGCTTTCTTT.

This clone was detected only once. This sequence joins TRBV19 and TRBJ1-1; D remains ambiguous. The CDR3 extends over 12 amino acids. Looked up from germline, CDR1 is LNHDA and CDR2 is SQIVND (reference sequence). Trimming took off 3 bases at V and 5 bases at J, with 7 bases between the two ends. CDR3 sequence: CASSIKLTEAFF. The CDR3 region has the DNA TGTGCCAGTAGTATCAAGCTGACTGAAGCTTTCTTT.

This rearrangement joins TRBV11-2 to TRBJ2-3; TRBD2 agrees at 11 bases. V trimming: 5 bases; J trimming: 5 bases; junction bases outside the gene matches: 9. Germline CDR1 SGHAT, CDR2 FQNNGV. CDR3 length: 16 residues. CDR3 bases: TGTGCCAGCAGCCTAGTAGCGGGAGGGCCGGGAGATACGCAGTATTTT. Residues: CASSLVAGGPGDTQYF.

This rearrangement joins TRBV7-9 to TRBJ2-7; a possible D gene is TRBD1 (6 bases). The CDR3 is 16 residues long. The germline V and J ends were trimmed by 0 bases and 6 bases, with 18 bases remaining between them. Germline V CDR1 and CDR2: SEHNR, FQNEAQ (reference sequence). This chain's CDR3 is CASSLAFGVGAGEQYF. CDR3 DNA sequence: TGTGCCAGCAGCTTAGCCTTTGGGGTGGGGGCCGGCGAGCAGTACTTC.

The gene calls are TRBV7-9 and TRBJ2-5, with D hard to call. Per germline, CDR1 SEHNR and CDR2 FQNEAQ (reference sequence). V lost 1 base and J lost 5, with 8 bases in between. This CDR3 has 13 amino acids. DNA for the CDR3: TGTGCCAGCAGCTTAGACGGTTTCGAGACCCAGTACTTC. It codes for CASSLDGFETQYF.

The CDR3 loop reads CASSLVAGGPSGELFF. As DNA, the CDR3 is TGTGCCAGCAGCTTAGTTGCGGGAGGGCCTTCCGGGGAGCTGTTTTTT. The chain carries TRBV11-2 and TRBJ2-2; 9 positions agree with TRBD2. The CDR3 spans 16 residues. V shed 1 base, J shed 6 bases, and the junction held 6 bases outside the gene matches. Germline loops: CDR1 SGHAT, CDR2 FQNNGV.

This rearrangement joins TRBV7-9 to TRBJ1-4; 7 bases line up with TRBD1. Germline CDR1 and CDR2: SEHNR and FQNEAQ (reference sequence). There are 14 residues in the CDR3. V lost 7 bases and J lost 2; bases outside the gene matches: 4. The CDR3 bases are TGTGCCAGCAACCCGGGACAGACTAATGAAAAACTGTTTTTT. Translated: CASNPGQTNEKLFF.

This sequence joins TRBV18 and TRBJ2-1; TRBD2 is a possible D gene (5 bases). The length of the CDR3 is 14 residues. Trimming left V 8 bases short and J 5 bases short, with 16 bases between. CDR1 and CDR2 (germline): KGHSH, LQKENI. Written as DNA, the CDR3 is TGTGCCAGCGCCGAAGCCGGGATAAACAATGAGCAGTTCTTC. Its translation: CASAEAGINNEQFF. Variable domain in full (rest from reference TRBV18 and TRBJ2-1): NAGVMQNPRHLVRRRGQEARLRCSPMKGHSHVYWYRQLPEEGLKFMVYLQKENIIDESGMPKERFSAEFPKEGPSILRIQQVVRGDSAAYFCASAEAGINNEQFFGPGTRLTVL.